This entry lists 12 T cell receptor beta chains sequenced from one sample in a study of T-cell reconstitution after alpha-beta-depleted transplantation in children. Using unique molecular identifiers, the investigators prepared the TCRbeta library. TCRdb re-derived calls from the PCR reads in MiXCR, one entry per CDR3 protein. In the table there are about 58,000 distinct CDR3 sequences, 35% to 55% of which are singletons. This specimen was PBMCs, mostly from graft donor cells, taken 360 days after TCRalphabeta/CD19-depleted stem cell transplant. The origin of the receptors is a male patient younger than 18 who had a stem cell transplant for acute lymphoblastic leukemia, so the T cells may come from the graft donor.

This clonotype was counted between two and nine times. This chain joins TRBV7-9 and TRBJ2-2, with D unclear. The CDR3 totals 15 residues. Germline assignment: CDR1 SEHNR and CDR2 FQNEAQ (reference sequence). V lost 2 bases to trimming and J lost 1 base, with 8 bases between them. CDR3 DNA sequence: TGTGCCAGCAGCTTAAATAGTGAGAACACCGGGGAGCTGTTTTTT. Its translation: CASSLNSENTGELFF.

The chain combines TRBV20-1 with TRBJ2-2; 7 nucleotides agree with TRBD1. CDR3 length: 20 amino acids. CDR1 and CDR2 (germline): DFQATT, SNEGSKA (reference sequence). The trim removed 3 bases at V and 1 base at J, leaving 20 bases unmatched. CDR3 sequence (DNA): TGCAGTGCTAGTCAGTCCCTAAGGGACAGACCTTTTTTGAACACCGGGGAGCTGTTTTTT. Its protein product is CSASQSLRDRPFLNTGELFF.

This clonotype has a handful of counts. The chain employs TRBV2 and TRBJ1-5, with a possible D match to TRBD1 (5 bases). Germline CDR1 and CDR2: SNHLY and FYNNEI. CDR3 length equals 14 residues. V lost 4 bases and J lost 0, with 7 bases in between. CDR3 region: CASSGQYSNQPQHF. The CDR3 nucleotides are TGTGCCAGCAGTGGACAGTATAGCAATCAGCCCCAGCATTTT.

The chain has TRBV12-3 or TRBV12-4 and TRBJ2-7, with 7 bases matching TRBD2. The CDR3 covers 15 residues. Losses at the gene ends were 5 bases for V and 0 bases for J; bases not matched to a gene: 7. The CDR3 coding sequence is TGTGCCAGCAGTCCGACTAGCCTGTTCTCCTACGAGCAGTACTTC. Protein product: CASSPTSLFSYEQYF.

DNA for the CDR3: TGTGCCAGCAGCTTAGACCTGGGGTCGCTCCAGGAGACCCAGTACTTC. Encoded protein: CASSLDLGSLQETQYF. The chain couples TRBV11-2 to TRBJ2-5; D unclear. Trimming removed 0 bases at V and 5 bases at J, with 16 bases between. CDR1 is SGHAT, CDR2 FQNNGV, per germline. This CDR3 spans 16 amino acids.

The CDR3 loop is CASSLEAPNQPQHF. DNA for the CDR3: TGTGCCAGCAGTTTAGAGGCCCCTAATCAGCCCCAGCATTTT. The chain links TRBV12-3 or TRBV12-4 to TRBJ1-5; D is uncertain. V gave up 1 base and J gave up 4 bases, with 8 bases separating them. The CDR3 runs 14 residues.

This clonotype was recorded many times. The chain has TRBV2 and TRBJ2-3; TRBD1 is a possible D gene (6 bases). Trimming stripped 6 bases from V and 4 bases from J, with 20 bases between. This CDR3 has 16 amino acids. Per the germline V gene, CDR1 is SNHLY and CDR2 is FYNNEI. CDR3 in amino acids: CASSSGTTGPPDTQYF. CDR3 nucleotide sequence: TGTGCCAGCAGCAGTGGAACCACAGGGCCGCCAGATACGCAGTATTTT.

The J gene is TRBJ2-3, the V gene TRBV5-1, with D possibly being TRBD1 (6 bases). The V and J ends lost 1 base and 1 base respectively, with 7 bases between them. Germline lookup yields CDR1 SGHRS and CDR2 YFSETQ. The length of the CDR3 is 14 residues. CDR3 sequence reads: CASSLTGRTDTQYF. The CDR3, as DNA: TGCGCCAGCAGCTTGACAGGGCGCACAGATACGCAGTATTTT.

This clonotype has only a few counts. The chain carries TRBV9 and TRBJ2-2; D assignment may be TRBD1 or TRBD2 (6 bases each). CDR3 length: 16 amino acids. Germline values: CDR1 SGDLS, CDR2 YYNGEE. The ends were cut back, 3 bases at V and 6 bases at J, with 18 bases in the middle. The CDR3, as DNA: TGTGCCAGCAGCGGCGCCGGGGGCATTATACCCGGGGAGCTGTTTTTT. It translates to CASSGAGGIIPGELFF.

The chain recombines TRBV20-1 with TRBJ2-5; D unresolved. This CDR3 region has 10 residues. V lost 6 bases and J lost 5, with 7 bases in between. The germline V gene encodes CDR1 DFQATT and CDR2 SNEGSKA (reference sequence). CDR3 sequence reads: CSASDETQYF. CDR3 DNA sequence: TGCAGTGCCTCGGACGAGACCCAGTACTTC.

V is TRBV9 and J is TRBJ2-1; 7 positions match TRBD2. CDR1 and CDR2 (germline): SGDLS, YYNGEE. After removal of 2 bases from V and 4 bases from J, the junction contained 6 bases not matched to a gene. This CDR3 spans 15 amino acids. The CDR3 DNA is TGTGCCAGCAGCGTCGGGGGAGGGGTATACAATGAGCAGTTCTTC. It is translated as CASSVGGGVYNEQFF. The full variable domain, rest sourced from reference TRBV9 and TRBJ2-1, is DSGVTQTPKHLITATGQRVTLRCSPRSGDLSVYWYQQSLDQGLQFLIQYYNGEERAKGNILERFSAQQFPDLHSELNLSSLELGDSALYFCASSVGGGVYNEQFFGPGTRLTVL.

The chain combines TRBV6-5 with TRBJ2-4; 7 bases line up with TRBD2. In germline, CDR1 is MNHEY, CDR2 SVGAGI. The CDR3 has 13 amino acids. V shed 2 bases and J 9 bases; nucleotides not matched to a gene: 4. Written as DNA, the CDR3 is TGTGCCAGCAGTTACGGCGGCGGGGGCATTCAGTACTTC. Protein product: CASSYGGGGIQYF.